The text below deals with one T cell receptor (beta chain). Its matching antigen is unknown. These data originate in a study of T cell responses to AZD1222 COVID-19 vaccine. Notes on the study in general: As reported, nearly half of all spike-specific TCRs target variant regions that are unmutated. Samples come after the peak T cell response, not at day 14. With dominance at 160-218 and 743-854, vaccine-associated CD4 TCRs spanned spike.

Repertoires were generated with immunoSEQ multiplex PCR, while TCRdb's copy carries only in-frame clones and drops some. The profile covers tens of thousands of clones, with more than 70% appearing a single time and 6.9% taken by the ten largest. In germline, CDR1 is KGHSH, CDR2 LQKENI. The CDR3 is 15 residues long. The V and J ends lost 6 bases and 0 bases respectively, with 15 bases between them. The receptor comes from an adult who received the AZD1222 COVID-19 vaccine. This sequence joins TRBV18 and TRBJ2-7, with a tentative D call TRBD2 (5 bases). This specimen was peripheral blood, taken 28 days after the second AZD1222 dose. In DNA, the CDR3 is TGTGCCAGCTCTTCAAGCGGTGGGAGCTCCTACGAGCAGTACTTC. Encoded protein: CASSSSGGSSYEQYF.